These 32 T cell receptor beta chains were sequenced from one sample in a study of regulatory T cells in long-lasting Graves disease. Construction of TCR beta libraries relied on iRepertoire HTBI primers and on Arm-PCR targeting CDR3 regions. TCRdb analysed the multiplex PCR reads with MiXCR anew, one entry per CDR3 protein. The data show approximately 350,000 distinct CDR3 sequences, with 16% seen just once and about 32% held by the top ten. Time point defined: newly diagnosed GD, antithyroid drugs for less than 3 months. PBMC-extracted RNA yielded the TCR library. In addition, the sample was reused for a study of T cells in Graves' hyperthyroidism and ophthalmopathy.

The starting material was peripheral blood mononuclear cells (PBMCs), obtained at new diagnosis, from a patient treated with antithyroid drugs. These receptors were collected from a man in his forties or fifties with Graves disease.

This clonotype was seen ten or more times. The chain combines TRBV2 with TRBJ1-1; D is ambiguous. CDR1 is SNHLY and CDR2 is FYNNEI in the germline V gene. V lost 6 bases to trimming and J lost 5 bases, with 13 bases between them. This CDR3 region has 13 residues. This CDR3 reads CASSRLQVTEAFF. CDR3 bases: TGTGCCAGCAGCCGACTCCAGGTTACTGAAGCTTTCTTT.

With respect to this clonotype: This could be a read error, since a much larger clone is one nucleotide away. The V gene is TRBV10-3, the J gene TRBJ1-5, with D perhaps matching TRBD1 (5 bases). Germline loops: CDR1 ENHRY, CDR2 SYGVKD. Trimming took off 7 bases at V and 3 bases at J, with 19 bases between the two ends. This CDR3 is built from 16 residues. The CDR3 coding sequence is TGTGCCATCAATTCTTCGGGGACCCTGCCCAATCAGCCCCAGCATTTT. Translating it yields CAINSSGTLPNQPQHF.

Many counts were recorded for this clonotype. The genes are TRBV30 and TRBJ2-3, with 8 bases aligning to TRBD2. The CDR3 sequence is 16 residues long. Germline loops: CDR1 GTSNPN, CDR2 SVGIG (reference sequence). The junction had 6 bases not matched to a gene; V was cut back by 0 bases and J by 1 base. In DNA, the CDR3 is TGTGCCTGGAGTGTACGGGTTAGCGGGGGCACAGATACGCAGTATTTT. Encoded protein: CAWSVRVSGGTDTQYF.

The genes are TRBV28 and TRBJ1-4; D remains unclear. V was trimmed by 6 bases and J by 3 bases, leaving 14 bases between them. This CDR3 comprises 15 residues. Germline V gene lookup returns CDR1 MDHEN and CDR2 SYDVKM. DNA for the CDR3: TGTGCCAGCAGGTCCTCTGGATCTTCTAATGAAAAACTGTTTTTT. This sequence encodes CASRSSGSSNEKLFF.

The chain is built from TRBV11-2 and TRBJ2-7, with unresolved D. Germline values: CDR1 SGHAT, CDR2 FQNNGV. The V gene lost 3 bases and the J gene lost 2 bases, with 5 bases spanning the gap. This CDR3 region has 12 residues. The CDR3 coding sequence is TGTGCCAGCAGCTTTATAACCTACGAGCAGTACTTC. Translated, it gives CASSFITYEQYF.

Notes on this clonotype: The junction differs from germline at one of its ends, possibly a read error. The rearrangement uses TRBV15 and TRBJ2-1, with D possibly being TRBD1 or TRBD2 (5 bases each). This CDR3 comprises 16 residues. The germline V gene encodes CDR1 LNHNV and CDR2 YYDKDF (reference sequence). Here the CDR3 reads CATRREGWSPYNEQFF. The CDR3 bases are TGTGCCACCAGAAGAGAGGGGTGGAGCCCCTACAATGAGCAGTTCTTC. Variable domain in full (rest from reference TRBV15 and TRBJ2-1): DAMVIQNPRYQVTQFGKPVTLSCSQTLNHNVMYWYQQKSSQAPKLLFHYYDKDFNNEADTPDNFQSRRPNTSFCFLDIRSPGLGDTAMYLCATRREGWSPYNEQFFGPGTRLTVL.

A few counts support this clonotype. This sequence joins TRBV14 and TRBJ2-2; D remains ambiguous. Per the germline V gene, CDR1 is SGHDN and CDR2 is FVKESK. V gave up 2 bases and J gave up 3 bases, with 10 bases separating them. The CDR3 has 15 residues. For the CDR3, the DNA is TGTGCCAGCAGCCAAATGGTTCGCGACACCGGGGAGCTGTTTTTT. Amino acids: CASSQMVRDTGELFF.

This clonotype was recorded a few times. CDR3 in amino acids: CASSLIIQQFF. DNA for the CDR3: TGTGCCAGCAGCTTAATTATTCAGCAGTTCTTC. V is TRBV7-9 and J is TRBJ2-1; unclear D gene. This CDR3 is built from 11 residues. V lost 2 bases and J lost 11, with 7 bases in between. Looked up from germline, CDR1 is SEHNR and CDR2 is FQNEAQ (reference sequence).

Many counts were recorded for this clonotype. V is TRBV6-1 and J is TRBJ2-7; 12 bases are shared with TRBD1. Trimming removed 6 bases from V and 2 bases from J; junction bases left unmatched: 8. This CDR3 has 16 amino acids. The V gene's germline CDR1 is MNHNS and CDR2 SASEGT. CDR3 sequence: CASREEGQGATYEQYF. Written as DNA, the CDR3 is TGTGCCAGCAGAGAGGAGGGACAGGGGGCGACCTACGAGCAGTACTTC.

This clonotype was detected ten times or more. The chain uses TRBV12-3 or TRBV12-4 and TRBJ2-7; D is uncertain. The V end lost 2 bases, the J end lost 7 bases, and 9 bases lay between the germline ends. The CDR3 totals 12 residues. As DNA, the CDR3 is TGTGCCAGCAGTTTATTCTTGAGAGAGCAGTACTTC. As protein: CASSLFLREQYF.

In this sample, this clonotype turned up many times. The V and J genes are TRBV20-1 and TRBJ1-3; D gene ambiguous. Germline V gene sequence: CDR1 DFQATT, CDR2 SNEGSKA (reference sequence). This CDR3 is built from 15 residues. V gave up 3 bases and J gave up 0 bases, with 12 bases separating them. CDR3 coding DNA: TGCAGTGCTAGCCGAGGTATCTACTCTGGAAACACCATATATTTT. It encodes CSASRGIYSGNTIYF.

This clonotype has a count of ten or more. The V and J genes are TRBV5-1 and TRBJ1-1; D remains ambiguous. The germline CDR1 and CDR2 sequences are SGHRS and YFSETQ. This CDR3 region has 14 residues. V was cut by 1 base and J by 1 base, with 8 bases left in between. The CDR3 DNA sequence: TGCGCCAGCAGCTTGATTGGACGGAACACTGAAGCTTTCTTT. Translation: CASSLIGRNTEAFF.

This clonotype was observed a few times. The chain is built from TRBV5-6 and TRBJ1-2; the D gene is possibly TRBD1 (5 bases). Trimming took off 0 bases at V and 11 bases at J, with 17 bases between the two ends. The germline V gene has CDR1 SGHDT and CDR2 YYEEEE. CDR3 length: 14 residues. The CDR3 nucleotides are TGTGCCAGCAGCTTGGACTCCCGGGACCGGGGTTACACCTTC. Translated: CASSLDSRDRGYTF.

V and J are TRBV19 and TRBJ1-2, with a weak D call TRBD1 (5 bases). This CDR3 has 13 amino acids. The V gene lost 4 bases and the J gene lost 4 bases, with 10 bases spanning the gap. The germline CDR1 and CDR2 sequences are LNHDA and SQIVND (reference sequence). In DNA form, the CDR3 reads TGTGCCAGTAGTACCACAGGCGGCTATGGCTACACCTTC. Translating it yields CASSTTGGYGYTF.

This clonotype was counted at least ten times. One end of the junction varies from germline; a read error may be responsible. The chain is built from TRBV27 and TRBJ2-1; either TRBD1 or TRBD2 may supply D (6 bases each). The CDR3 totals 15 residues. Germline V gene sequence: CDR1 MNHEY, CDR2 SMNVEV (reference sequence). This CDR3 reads CANSLEGGSYNEQFF. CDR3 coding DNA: TGTGCCAACAGTTTGGAGGGGGGCTCCTACAATGAGCAGTTCTTC.

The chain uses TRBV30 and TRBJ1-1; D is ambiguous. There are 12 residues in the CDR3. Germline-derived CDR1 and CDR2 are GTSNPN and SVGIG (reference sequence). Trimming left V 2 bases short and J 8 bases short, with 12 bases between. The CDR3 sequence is CAWSPRTWEAFF. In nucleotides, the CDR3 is TGTGCCTGGAGTCCCCGGACTTGGGAAGCTTTCTTT. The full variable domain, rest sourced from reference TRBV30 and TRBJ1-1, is SQTIHQWPATLVQPVGSPLSLECTVEGTSNPNLYWYRQAAGRGLQLLFYSVGIGQISSEVPQNLSASRPQDRQFILSSKKLLLSDSGFYLCAWSPRTWEAFFGQGTRLTVV.

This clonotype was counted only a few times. The CDR3 DNA is TGTGCCAGCAGTTTAGTCTCCTGGACTAGCACAGATACGCAGTATTTT. Translated, it gives CASSLVSWTSTDTQYF. The chain combines TRBV28 with TRBJ2-3, with D possibly being TRBD2 (5 bases). From germline, CDR1 is MDHEN and CDR2 SYDVKM. The CDR3 totals 16 residues. The V gene lost 2 bases and the J gene lost 0 bases, with 12 bases spanning the gap.

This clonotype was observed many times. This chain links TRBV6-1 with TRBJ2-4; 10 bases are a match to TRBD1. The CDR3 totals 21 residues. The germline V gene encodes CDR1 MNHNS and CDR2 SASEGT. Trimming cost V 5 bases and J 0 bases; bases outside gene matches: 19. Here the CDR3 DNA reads TGTGCCAGCAGTCGGAGGCCCCCGGGACAGGGGACACTACTAGCCAAAAACATTCAGTACTTC. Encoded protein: CASSRRPPGQGTLLAKNIQYF.

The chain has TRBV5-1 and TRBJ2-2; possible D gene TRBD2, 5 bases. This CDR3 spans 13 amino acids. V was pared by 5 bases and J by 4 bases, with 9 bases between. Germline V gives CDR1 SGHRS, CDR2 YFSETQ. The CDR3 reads CASSPAGTGELFF. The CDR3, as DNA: TGCGCCAGCAGTCCCGCGGGCACCGGGGAGCTGTTTTTT.

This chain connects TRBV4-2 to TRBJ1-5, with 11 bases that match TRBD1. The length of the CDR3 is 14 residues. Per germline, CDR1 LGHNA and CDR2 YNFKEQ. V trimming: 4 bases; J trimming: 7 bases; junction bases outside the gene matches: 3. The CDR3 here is CASSPGQGEQPQHF. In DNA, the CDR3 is TGTGCCAGCAGCCCGGGACAGGGGGAACAGCCCCAGCATTTT.

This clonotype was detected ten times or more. In DNA, the CDR3 is TGTGCCAGCAGTCTCCCGACAGGGGAGAGTCAGCCCCAGCATTTT. It translates to CASSLPTGESQPQHF. The J gene is TRBJ1-5, the V gene TRBV28, with 8 positions matching TRBD1. With 5 bases clipped from V and 6 bases from J, the junction kept 9 bases outside the gene matches. Germline-derived CDR1 and CDR2 are MDHEN and SYDVKM. There are 15 residues in the CDR3.

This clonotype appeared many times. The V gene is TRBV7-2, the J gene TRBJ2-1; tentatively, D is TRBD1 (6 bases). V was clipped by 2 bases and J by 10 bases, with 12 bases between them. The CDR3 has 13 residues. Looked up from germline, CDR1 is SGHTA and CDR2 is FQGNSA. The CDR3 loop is CASSLYRVGEQFF. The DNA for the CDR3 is TGTGCCAGCAGCTTATACAGGGTTGGGGAGCAGTTCTTC.

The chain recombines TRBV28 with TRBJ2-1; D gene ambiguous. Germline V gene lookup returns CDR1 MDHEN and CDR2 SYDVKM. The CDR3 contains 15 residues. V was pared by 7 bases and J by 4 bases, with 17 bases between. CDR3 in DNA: TGTGCCAGCACAGACCCCACAGCACCGTACAATGAGCAGTTCTTC. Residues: CASTDPTAPYNEQFF.

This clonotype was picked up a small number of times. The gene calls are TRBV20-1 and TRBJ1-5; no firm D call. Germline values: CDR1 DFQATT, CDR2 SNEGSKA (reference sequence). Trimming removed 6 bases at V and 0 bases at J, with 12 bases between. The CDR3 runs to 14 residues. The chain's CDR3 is CSATKSDSNQPQHF. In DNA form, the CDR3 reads TGCAGTGCCACAAAAAGCGATAGCAATCAGCCCCAGCATTTT.

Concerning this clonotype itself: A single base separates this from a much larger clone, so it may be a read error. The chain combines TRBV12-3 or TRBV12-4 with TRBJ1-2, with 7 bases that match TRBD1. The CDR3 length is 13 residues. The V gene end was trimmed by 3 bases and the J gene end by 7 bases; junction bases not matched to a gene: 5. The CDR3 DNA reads TGTGCCAGCAGTTTTGGAGGGGGCGGTGGCTACACCTTC. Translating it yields CASSFGGGGGYTF.

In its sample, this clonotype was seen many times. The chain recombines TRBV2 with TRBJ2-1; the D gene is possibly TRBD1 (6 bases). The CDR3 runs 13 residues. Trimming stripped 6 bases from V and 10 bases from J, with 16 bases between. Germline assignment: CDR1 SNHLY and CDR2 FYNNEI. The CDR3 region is CASSRQDGLEQFF. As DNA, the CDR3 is TGTGCCAGCAGCCGACAGGACGGGCTCGAGCAGTTCTTC.

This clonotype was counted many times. The CDR3 protein is CAISAGPKGNEKLFF. The CDR3 nucleotides are TGTGCCATCAGCGCGGGTCCCAAGGGGAATGAAAAACTGTTTTTT. The V and J genes are TRBV10-3 and TRBJ1-4; D may be TRBD1 (5 bases). Germline assignment: CDR1 ENHRY and CDR2 SYGVKD. The CDR3 sequence is 15 residues long. Trimming removed 6 bases at V and 5 bases at J, with 16 bases between.

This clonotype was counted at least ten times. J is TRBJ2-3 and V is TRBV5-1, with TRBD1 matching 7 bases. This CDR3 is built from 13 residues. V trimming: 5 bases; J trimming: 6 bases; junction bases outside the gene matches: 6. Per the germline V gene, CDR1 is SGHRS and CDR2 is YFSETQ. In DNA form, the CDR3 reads TGCGCCAGCAGAAGACAGGGTTACGATACGCAGTATTTT. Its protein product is CASRRQGYDTQYF.

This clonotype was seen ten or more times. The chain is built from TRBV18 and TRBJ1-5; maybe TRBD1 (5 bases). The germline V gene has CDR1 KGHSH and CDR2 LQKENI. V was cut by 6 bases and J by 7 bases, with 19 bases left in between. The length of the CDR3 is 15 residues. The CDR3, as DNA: TGTGCCAGCTCTTCCCTTGAAGGGGCAGGCCAGCCCCAGCATTTT. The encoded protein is CASSSLEGAGQPQHF. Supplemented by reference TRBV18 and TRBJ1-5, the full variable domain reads NAGVMQNPRHLVRRRGQEARLRCSPMKGHSHVYWYRQLPEEGLKFMVYLQKENIIDESGMPKERFSAEFPKEGPSILRIQQVVRGDSAAYFCASSSLEGAGQPQHFGDGTRLSIL.

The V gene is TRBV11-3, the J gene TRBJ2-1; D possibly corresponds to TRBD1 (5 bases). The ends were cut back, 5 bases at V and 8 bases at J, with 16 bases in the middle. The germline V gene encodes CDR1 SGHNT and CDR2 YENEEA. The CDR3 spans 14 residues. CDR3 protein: CASSPGSFRDEQFF. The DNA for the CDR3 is TGTGCCAGCAGCCCCGGGTCCTTCAGGGATGAGCAGTTCTTC.

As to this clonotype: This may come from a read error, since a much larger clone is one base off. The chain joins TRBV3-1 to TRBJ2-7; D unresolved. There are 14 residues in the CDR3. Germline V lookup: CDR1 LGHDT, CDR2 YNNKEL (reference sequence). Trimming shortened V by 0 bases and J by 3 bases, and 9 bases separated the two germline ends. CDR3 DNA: TGTGCCAGCAGCCAAGATAGGTGGGGCTACGAGCAGTACTTC. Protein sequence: CASSQDRWGYEQYF.

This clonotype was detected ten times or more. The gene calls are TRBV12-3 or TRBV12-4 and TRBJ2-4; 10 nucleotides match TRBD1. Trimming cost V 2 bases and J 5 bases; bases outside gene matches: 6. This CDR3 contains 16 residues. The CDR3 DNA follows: TGTGCCAGCAGTTTATGGACAGGGGGGAACGAAAACATTCAGTACTTC. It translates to CASSLWTGGNENIQYF.